The following is a TCR beta chain sequence with its context. No base quality values were provided; no much bigger clone lies one nucleotide off. TCR cDNA was synthesized by 5'RACE template switching, through which a universal primer site and unique molecular identifiers were introduced. cDNA synthesis was primed from both the TCR alpha and TCR beta constant segments. Library amplification involved two PCR steps, and the second step added sample barcodes and sequencing adapters. Sequencing of the libraries was done on either Illumina HiSeq 2500 (2x100 bp) or NovaSeq (2x150 bp). The paper's processing steps were these. Demultiplexing of reads and collapsing into UMI consensus sequences were performed with MIGEC, and V(D)J alignment was carried out with MiXCR. Using edgeR on replicate PBMC samples, clonotypes were called vaccine-responding if FDR was below 0.01 and the log2 fold change was above 5 up to day 15. Each bulk clonotype received a CD4 or CD8 identity based on whether the sequenced CD4 or CD8 repertoire contained that clonotype at higher abundance. To estimate how each clone was distributed across memory phenotypes, clonotype frequencies in memory subsets were weighted by the numbers of FACS-sorted cells. TCRdb took the public reads, trimmed them with fastp at Q25, ran MiXCR for clone calling and kept in-frame beta chains. Entries that share a CDR3 protein sequence are merged under the most common genes and DNA. TCRdb's processing, not the authors', yielded these V and J calls. The table for this sample lists 25,000 to 35,000 distinct CDR3 sequences; over 5.5% of them were counted only once. Of the sample, roughly 25% falls within the top ten clones.

The treatment or condition label for this specimen denotes: live attenuated yellow fever vaccine strain. PBMCs were isolated from peripheral blood using a standard Ficoll-Paque protocol. RNA from sorted memory subsets was extracted with the RNeasy Micro Kit. The CDR3 covers 13 residues, taking in both the cysteine and the phenylalanine. Left in the record is the CDR3 DNA by itself, 39 bases read in frame from the first base. The trim is 3 bases for V and 5 bases for J, with a gap of 10 bases between the germline ends. CDR1 and CDR2 were assigned from the germline V gene (reference sequence) as LGHDT and YNNKEL. These data are taken from a study of T cells after yellow fever vaccination (dated by TCRdb to the late 2010s). In the study overall: Using CD3, CD45RA, CCR7 and CD95 staining, memory subsets (EM, EMRA, CM and Tscm) were sorted on a BD FACS Aria III. The SMART-Seq v4 Ultra Low Input RNA kit was used to prepare libraries from fractions with low cell numbers. To track T-cell clones before and after primary and booster YFV17D yellow fever vaccination, bulk TCR alpha and beta repertoires were sequenced longitudinally. The cohort comprised two healthy male donors, one aged 18 to 30 and one aged 30 to 40 years. Blood was collected at multiple timepoints before and after primary and secondary immunization, and bulk PBMC replicates and cell subsets were isolated. Memory subsets were sorted on days 0, 15 and 45 and at 18 months following primary vaccination, and on days 0, 15 and 45 following the 30-year booster.

Broader findings and caveats from the paper: The secondary T-cell response was found to be weaker but faster than the primary response, with a peak reached on day 5 rather than on day 15. In the sorted memory subsets on day 0, nearly all of the vaccine-responding clonotypes fell below detection. Most clones expanded after primary vaccination were re-detected after the booster (almost 97% of CD4 and roughly 87% of CD8), suggesting broad memory maintenance. Because the study included only a couple of donors, the extent to which the findings can be generalized is limited. FACS-sorted repertoires could contain abundant contaminating clonotypes from the bulk population, so computational filtering was required. A small fraction of clonotypes appeared in both the CD4 and CD8 compartments, likely as a result of convergent recombination.

The receptor was isolated from a man between 25 and 39 years old who received the YFV17D yellow fever vaccine. Sequenced material: PBMCs, either bulk or a sorted T-cell subset (CD4+, CD8+, memory, or dextramer-sorted; not recorded which), taken on the day of the yellow fever booster vaccination. The V and J segments used are TRBV3-1 and TRBJ1-1, with the D gene too uncertain to name. CDR3 sequence: CASSHILGTEAFF. The DNA sequence follows: TGTGCCAGCAGCCACATTTTAGGGACTGAAGCTTTCTTT.